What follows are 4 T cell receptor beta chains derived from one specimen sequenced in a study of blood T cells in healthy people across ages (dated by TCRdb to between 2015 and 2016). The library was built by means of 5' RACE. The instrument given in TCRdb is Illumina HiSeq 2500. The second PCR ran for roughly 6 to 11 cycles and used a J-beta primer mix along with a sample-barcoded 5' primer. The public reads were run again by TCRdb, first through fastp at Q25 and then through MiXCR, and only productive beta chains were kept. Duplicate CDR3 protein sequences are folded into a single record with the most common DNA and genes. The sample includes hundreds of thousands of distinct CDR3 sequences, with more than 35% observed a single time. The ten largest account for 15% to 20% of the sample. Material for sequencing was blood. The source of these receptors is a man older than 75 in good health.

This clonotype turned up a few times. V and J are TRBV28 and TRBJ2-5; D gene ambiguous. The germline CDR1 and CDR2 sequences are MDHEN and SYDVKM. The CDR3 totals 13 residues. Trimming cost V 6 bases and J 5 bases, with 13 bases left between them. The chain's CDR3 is CASRGLPRETQYF. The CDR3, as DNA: TGTGCCAGCAGGGGTCTTCCACGGGAGACCCAGTACTTC.

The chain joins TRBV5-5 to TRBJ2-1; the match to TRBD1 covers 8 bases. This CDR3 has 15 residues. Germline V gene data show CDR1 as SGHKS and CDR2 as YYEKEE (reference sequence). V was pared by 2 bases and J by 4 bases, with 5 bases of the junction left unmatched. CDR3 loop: CASSFRGQEYNEQFF. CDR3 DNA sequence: TGTGCCAGCAGCTTCCGGGGACAGGAATACAATGAGCAGTTCTTC. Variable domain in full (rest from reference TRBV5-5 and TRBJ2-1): DAGVTQSPTHLIKTRGQQVTLRCSPISGHKSVSWYQQVLGQGPQFIFQYYEKEERGRGNFPDRFSARQFPNYSSELNVNALLLGDSALYLCASSFRGQEYNEQFFGPGTRLTVL.

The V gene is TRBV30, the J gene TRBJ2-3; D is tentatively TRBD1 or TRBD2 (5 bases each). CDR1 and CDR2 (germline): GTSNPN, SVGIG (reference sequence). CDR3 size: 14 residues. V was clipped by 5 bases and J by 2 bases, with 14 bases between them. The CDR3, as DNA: TGTGCCTGGTCGCTACGAGGGACCACAGATACGCAGTATTTT. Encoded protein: CAWSLRGTTDTQYF. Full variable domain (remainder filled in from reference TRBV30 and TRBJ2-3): SQTIHQWPATLVQPVGSPLSLECTVEGTSNPNLYWYRQAAGRGLQLLFYSVGIGQISSEVPQNLSASRPQDRQFILSSKKLLLSDSGFYLCAWSLRGTTDTQYFGPGTRLTVL.

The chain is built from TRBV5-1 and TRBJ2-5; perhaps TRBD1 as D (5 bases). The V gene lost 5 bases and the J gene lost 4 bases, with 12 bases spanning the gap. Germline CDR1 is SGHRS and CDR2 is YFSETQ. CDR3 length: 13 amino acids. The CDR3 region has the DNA TGCGCCAGCAGTTCGGCAGACAGAGAGACCCAGTACTTC. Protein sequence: CASSSADRETQYF.